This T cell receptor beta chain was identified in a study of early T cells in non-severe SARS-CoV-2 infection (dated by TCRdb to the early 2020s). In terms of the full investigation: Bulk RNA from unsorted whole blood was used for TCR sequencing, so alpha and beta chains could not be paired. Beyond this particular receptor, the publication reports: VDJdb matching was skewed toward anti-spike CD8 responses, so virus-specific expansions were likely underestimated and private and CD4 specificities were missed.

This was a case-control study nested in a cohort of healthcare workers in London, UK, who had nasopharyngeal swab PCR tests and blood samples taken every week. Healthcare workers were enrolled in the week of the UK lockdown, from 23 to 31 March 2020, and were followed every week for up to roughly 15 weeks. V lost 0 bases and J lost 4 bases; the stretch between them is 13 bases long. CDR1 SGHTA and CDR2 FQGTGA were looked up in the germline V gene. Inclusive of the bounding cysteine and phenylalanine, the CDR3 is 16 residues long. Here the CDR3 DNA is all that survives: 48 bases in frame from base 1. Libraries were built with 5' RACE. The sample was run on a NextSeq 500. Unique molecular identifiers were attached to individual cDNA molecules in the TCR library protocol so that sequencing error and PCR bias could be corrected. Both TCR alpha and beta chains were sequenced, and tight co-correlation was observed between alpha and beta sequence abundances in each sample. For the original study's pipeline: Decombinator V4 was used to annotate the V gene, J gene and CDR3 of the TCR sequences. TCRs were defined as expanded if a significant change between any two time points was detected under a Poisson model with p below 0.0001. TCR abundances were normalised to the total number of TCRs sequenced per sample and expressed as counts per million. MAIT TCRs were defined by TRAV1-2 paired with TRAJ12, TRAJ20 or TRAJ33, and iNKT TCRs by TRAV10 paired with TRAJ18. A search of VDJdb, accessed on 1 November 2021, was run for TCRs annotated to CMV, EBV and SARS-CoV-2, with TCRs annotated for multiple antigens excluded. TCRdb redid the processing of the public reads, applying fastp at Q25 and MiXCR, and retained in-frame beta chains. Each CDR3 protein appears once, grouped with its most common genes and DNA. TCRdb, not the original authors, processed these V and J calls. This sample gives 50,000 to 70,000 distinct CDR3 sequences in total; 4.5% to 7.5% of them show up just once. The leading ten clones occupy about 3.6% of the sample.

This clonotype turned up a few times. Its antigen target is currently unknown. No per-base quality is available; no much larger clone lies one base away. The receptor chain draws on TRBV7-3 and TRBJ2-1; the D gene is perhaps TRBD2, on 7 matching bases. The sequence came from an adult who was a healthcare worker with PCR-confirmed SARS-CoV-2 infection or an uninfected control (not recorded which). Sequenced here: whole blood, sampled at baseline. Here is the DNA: TGTGCCAGCAGCTTAACTGGCAGGGGAGGGTACAATGAGCAGTTCTTC. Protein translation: CASSLTGRGGYNEQFF.